This T cell receptor (beta chain) was obtained from a study of blood T cell repertoires in COVID-19 (dated by TCRdb to the early 2020s). About the study as a whole: Collaborator samples came from the United States, Italy and Spain and covered acute and convalescent phases of COVID-19. The samples were drawn from the first 160 participants of the ongoing ImmuneRACE study and from over a thousand subjects provided by 6 global collaborators. The material from the prospective study consisted of cDNA or gDNA derived from T cells, B-cell-depleted T cells, or PBMCs. HLA class I and class II types, where available, came from metadata supplied by the sample provider rather than from assay-based typing. A freely available public database, intended as a resource for researchers studying the immune response to SARS-CoV-2, is where the repertoires were released. The dataset comprised deeply sampled blood TCRbeta repertoires from subjects exposed to, actively infected with, or recovered from COVID-19. The sample metadata nearly always contained a de-identified subject ID, COVID-19 status, age in years and sex.

Participants in the prospective study were enrolled through a virtual design, were aged about 18 to 100 years, and lived in under 25 United States geographic areas. To assign participants to cohorts, the prospective study relied on clinical history that participants themselves reported in a screening survey and a study questionnaire. Exposed participants had been in contact, within 2 weeks of entering the study, with a person who had a PCR-confirmed or clinician-diagnosed case of COVID-19. In the prospective study, whole blood, serum and a nasopharyngeal or oropharyngeal swab were collected from each participant by mobile phlebotomists. Additional blood draws and questionnaires over an approximately 2-month period could optionally be provided by prospective study participants. Before DNA extraction, prospective study blood samples were shipped either frozen or at room temperature. Remarks on this clone: The clone's antigen remains unknown. No much larger clone is present one base from it, and per-base qualities are unavailable.

The investigation overall reported the following: The amount of clinical and demographic metadata varied by source and participant and was provided uncurated.

The immunoSEQ Assay, a bias-controlled multiplex PCR, was used to amplify TCRbeta CDR3 regions from genomic DNA. Per the authors' processing: Within the assay, amplification of reference gene primers was used to estimate how many nucleated cells each sample contained. Sequence reads were collapsed and filtered to measure the absolute abundance of every unique TCRbeta CDR3 rearrangement. Productive Simpson clonality was computed per sample as the square root of Simpson's diversity index over productive rearrangements. This is the immuneACCESS table as TCRdb keeps it, with only in-frame sequences that have V and J called. A part of the clones is gone; compared with another copy, unresolved V genes explain less than half, and the rest is unexplained. D and trimming come from the DNA, and the V and J calls and clone size come from that table. The sample table shows 200,000 to 250,000 clones, and around 90% are seen once. Over 12% of the sample is held by the ten biggest clonotypes.

Unmatched junction bases come to 10, with V trimmed by 6 bases and J by 8 bases. According to the germline V gene (reference sequence), CDR1 reads MNHNY and CDR2 reads SVGAGI. The CDR3 numbers 15 residues from cysteine through phenylalanine. Just the 45-base CDR3 DNA is kept, in frame starting at base 1. The sequenced material came from PBMCs or T cells enriched from blood (not recorded which). The chain is made from TRBV6-6 and TRBJ1-6; TRBD1 matches 7 bases in the middle. The TCR was taken from a man aged 25 to 40 who had been exposed to COVID-19. CDR3 loop: CASSSLDREDSPLHF. The nucleotide sequence is TGTGCCAGCAGCTCTCTAGACAGGGAGGATTCACCCCTCCACTTT.